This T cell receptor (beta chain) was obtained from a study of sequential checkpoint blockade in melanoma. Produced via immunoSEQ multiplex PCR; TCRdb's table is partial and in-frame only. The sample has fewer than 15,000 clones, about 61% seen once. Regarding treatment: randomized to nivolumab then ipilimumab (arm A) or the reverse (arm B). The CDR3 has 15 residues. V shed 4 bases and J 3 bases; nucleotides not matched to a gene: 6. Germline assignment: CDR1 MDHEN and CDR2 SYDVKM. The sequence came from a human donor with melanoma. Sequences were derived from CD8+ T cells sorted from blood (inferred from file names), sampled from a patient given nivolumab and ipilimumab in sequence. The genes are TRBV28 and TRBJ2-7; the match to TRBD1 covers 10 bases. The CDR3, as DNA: TGTGCCAGCAGTTCCGGGACAGGGGCTGACTACGAGCAGTACTTC. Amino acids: CASSSGTGADYEQYF.